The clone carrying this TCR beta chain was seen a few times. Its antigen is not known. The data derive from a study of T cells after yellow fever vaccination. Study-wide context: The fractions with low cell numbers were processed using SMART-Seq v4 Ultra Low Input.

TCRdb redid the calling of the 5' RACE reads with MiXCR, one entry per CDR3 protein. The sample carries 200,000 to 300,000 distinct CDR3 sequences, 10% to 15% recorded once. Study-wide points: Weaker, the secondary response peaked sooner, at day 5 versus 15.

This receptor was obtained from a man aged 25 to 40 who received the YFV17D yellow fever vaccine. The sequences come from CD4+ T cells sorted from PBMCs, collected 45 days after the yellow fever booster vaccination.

CDR3 nucleotides: TGCGCCAGCAGCCGGGCTAGCGGGAGAGCCGGGGAGCTGTTTTTT. This sequence encodes CASSRASGRAGELFF. The V and J genes are TRBV4-1 and TRBJ2-2; 10 bases match TRBD2. Looked up from germline, CDR1 is MGHRA and CDR2 is YSYEKL. This CDR3 has 15 amino acids. The trim removed 4 bases at V and 6 bases at J, leaving 5 bases unmatched.